The following is a TCR beta chain sequence with its context. Its target is not known. Sequencing was performed with immunoSEQ multiplex PCR; in TCRdb, only in-frame clones are kept and a portion is missing. The table lists about 18,000 clones, approximately 83% of them singletons. These data originate in a study of OX40 agonist ivuxolimab in advanced cancers. Whole-study context: Dose-escalation subjects each had hepatocellular carcinoma, melanoma, renal cell or head and neck cancer. Study results and caveats: Low normalized T-cell clonal expansion also characterized some of the nonresponders. At 0.1-3.0 mg/kg, partial responders had clonal expansion among the lowest observed.

This CDR3 has 15 amino acids. Germline V gene data show CDR1 as SQVTM and CDR2 as ANQGSEA. J lost 5 bases, V lost 2 bases, and 9 bases had no gene match. Material: CD4+ or CD8+ T cells sorted from blood, obtained in a trial of the OX40 agonist ivuxolimab. The sequence came from an adult with an advanced solid tumor such as melanoma, head and neck, liver or kidney cancer. The V and J genes are TRBV29-1 and TRBJ1-1; TRBD1 agrees at 9 bases. The CDR3 loop is CSVERTGVFGTEAFF. CDR3 nucleotides: TGCAGCGTTGAACGGACAGGGGTTTTTGGAACTGAAGCTTTCTTT.